The next 30 T cell receptor beta chains were all read from a single sample in a study of somatic mutations in cytotoxic T cells in rheumatoid arthritis. This table comes from immunoSEQ multiplex PCR, and its TCRdb copy is limited to in-frame clones, with some not included. Seen here are approximately 5,800 clones, approximately 65% observed once, and the top ten hold approximately 40%. The sample was CD8+ T cells sorted from blood. These receptors were taken from a woman aged 50 to 60 in good health.

The chain joins TRBV7-9 to TRBJ2-1; 9 nucleotides align to TRBD1. The CDR3 totals 17 residues. Per germline, CDR1 SEHNR and CDR2 FQNEAQ (reference sequence). The ends lost 7 bases at V and 5 bases at J; junction bases unmatched: 15. CDR3 coding DNA: TGTGCCAGCACTTATACAGGGGGCACCCCATGGGACAATGAGCAGTTCTTC. Its protein product is CASTYTGGTPWDNEQFF.

The rearrangement uses TRBV2 and TRBJ2-2, with TRBD1 as a possible D gene (6 bases). This CDR3 region has 12 residues. V was cut by 8 bases and J by 4 bases, with 8 bases left in between. CDR1 is SNHLY and CDR2 is FYNNEI in the germline V gene. This chain's CDR3 is CASPGVTGELFF. CDR3 nucleotide sequence: TGTGCCAGCCCAGGGGTCACCGGGGAGCTGTTTTTT.

This clone has a handful of counts. CDR3 nucleotides: TGTGCCAGCAGCCAAGATTTACCAGCGCGACGGACAGATACGCAGTATTTT. This codes for CASSQDLPARRTDTQYF. The J gene is TRBJ2-3, the V gene TRBV14; D unclear. The germline V gene encodes CDR1 SGHDN and CDR2 FVKESK. Deletions cut 0 bases from V and 3 bases from J, with 16 bases between. The CDR3 contains 17 residues. Full variable domain (outside the CDR3, taken from reference TRBV14 and TRBJ2-3): EAGVTQFPSHSVIEKGQTVTLRCDPISGHDNLYWYRRVMGKEIKFLLHFVKESKQDESGMPNNRFLAERTGGTYSTLKVQPAELEDSGVYFCASSQDLPARRTDTQYFGPGTRLTVL.

This clone was detected only a few times. The chain combines TRBV2 with TRBJ1-2; D is unresolved. CDR1 and CDR2 from the germline V gene are SNHLY and FYNNEI. The CDR3 has 14 amino acids. Trimming removed 4 bases at V and 8 bases at J, with 17 bases between. CDR3 sequence (DNA): TGTGCCAGCAGTGCCTACCGGGAGAATAGGGGCTACACCTTC. Amino acid sequence: CASSAYRENRGYTF.

This chain uses TRBV6-5 with TRBJ1-6, with D possibly being TRBD1 (6 bases). This CDR3 is built from 15 residues. Trimming cost V 6 bases and J 3 bases, with 12 bases left between them. The germline V gene has CDR1 MNHEY and CDR2 SVGAGI. This CDR3 reads CASSSTGYYNSPLHF. Written as DNA, the CDR3 is TGTGCCAGCAGCTCAACAGGGTACTATAATTCACCCCTCCACTTT.

This clone rates as large. This rearrangement joins TRBV13 to TRBJ1-2; a possible D gene is TRBD1 (6 bases). CDR1 PRHDT and CDR2 FYEKMQ come from the germline V gene (reference sequence). The CDR3 spans 13 residues. Trimming took off 2 bases at V and 5 bases at J, with 9 bases between the two ends. The CDR3 bases are TGTGCCAGCAGCTTATCAGGGGAGTATGGCTACACCTTC. This gives the protein CASSLSGEYGYTF.

This chain joins TRBV7-9 and TRBJ1-2; a weak D match, TRBD1 (6 bases). Germline CDR1 is SEHNR and CDR2 is FQNEAQ (reference sequence). The CDR3 has 17 amino acids. The V end lost 1 base, the J end lost 4 bases, and 19 bases lay between the germline ends. As DNA, the CDR3 is TGTGCCAGCAGCTTAGGGGCAGGGGCCCTTATCAGCTATGGCTACACCTTC. This translates into CASSLGAGALISYGYTF.

This clone qualifies as medium-sized (0.01 to 0.1%). The rearrangement links TRBV27 to TRBJ1-4; the match to TRBD1 covers 7 bases. V was pared by 3 bases and J by 3 bases, with 1 base of the junction left unmatched. The CDR3 extends over 14 amino acids. Per germline, CDR1 MNHEY and CDR2 SMNVEV (reference sequence). The CDR3: CASSFGQANEKLFF. Here the CDR3 DNA reads TGTGCCAGCAGTTTTGGACAGGCTAATGAAAAACTGTTTTTT.

This chain's CDR3 is CASSPPGHENTEAFF. The CDR3 DNA reads TGTGCCAGCAGTCCACCGGGACACGAGAACACTGAAGCTTTCTTT. The chain employs TRBV7-3 and TRBJ1-1, with a weak D call TRBD1 (6 bases). The V gene lost 6 bases and the J gene lost 1 base, with 15 bases spanning the gap. The CDR3 sequence is 15 residues long. Germline CDR1 reads SGHTA; CDR2 reads FQGTGA.

This clone was observed a handful of times. One end of the junction is discordant with germline, which a read error may explain. The V gene is TRBV27, the J gene TRBJ1-5; TRBD1 agrees at 8 bases. The CDR3 totals 15 residues. The germline V gene has CDR1 MNHEY and CDR2 SMNVEV (reference sequence). The CDR3 region has the DNA TGTGCCAGCAGTTTAGGGGCAGGGGGCAACCAGCCCCAGCATTTT. This encodes CASSLGAGGNQPQHF.

The chain joins TRBV5-1 to TRBJ2-1, with 11 bases aligning to TRBD1. The CDR3 covers 16 residues. Germline V gives CDR1 SGHRS, CDR2 YFSETQ. Trimming removed 4 bases from V and 4 bases from J; junction bases left unmatched: 7. CDR3 protein: CASSMDRGQFYNEQFF. The CDR3 nucleotides read TGCGCCAGCAGCATGGACAGGGGGCAATTTTACAATGAGCAGTTCTTC. Variable domain in full (rest from reference TRBV5-1 and TRBJ2-1): KAGVTQTPRYLIKTRGQQVTLSCSPISGHRSVSWYQQTPGQGLQFLFEYFSETQRNKGNFPGRFSGRQFSNSRSEMNVSTLELGDSALYLCASSMDRGQFYNEQFFGPGTRLTVL.

This clone is large within its sample. The V and J genes are TRBV4-2 and TRBJ2-7; weak D call: TRBD1 (5 bases). Germline CDR1 and CDR2: LGHNA and YNFKEQ. The CDR3 is 14 amino acids. V lost 1 base to trimming and J lost 5 bases, with 12 bases between them. As DNA, the CDR3 is TGTGCCAGCAGCCAAGCGGCAGGGCGCGACGAGCAGTACTTC. This encodes CASSQAAGRDEQYF.

This clone was observed a handful of times. The chain is built from TRBV6-5 and TRBJ2-1, with TRBD2 as a possible D gene (5 bases). There are 13 residues in the CDR3. V was pared by 2 bases and J by 8 bases, with 10 bases between. Germline lookup yields CDR1 MNHEY and CDR2 SVGAGI. CDR3 protein: CASSYTSVHEQFF. For the CDR3, the DNA is TGTGCCAGCAGTTACACTAGTGTCCATGAGCAGTTCTTC.

V gene TRBV6-4 combines with J gene TRBJ2-7; 8 bases fit TRBD2. V lost 2 bases, J lost 6 bases, and 9 bases stayed unmatched. CDR3 length: 15 amino acids. The V gene's germline CDR1 is MRHNA and CDR2 SNTAGT. The CDR3 nucleotides read TGTGCCAGCAGTGACCCCACGGGGGGGCCTCTCGAGCAGTACTTC. It codes for CASSDPTGGPLEQYF.

This clone was seen more than once but under ten times. The chain is built from TRBV7-9 and TRBJ2-3; 12 bases match TRBD2. The CDR3 length is 19 residues. The ends lost 5 bases at V and 5 bases at J; junction bases unmatched: 17. The germline V gene encodes CDR1 SEHNR and CDR2 FQNEAQ (reference sequence). CDR3: CASSPTLARLAGVGDTQYF. The CDR3 region has the DNA TGTGCCAGCAGCCCAACTCTTGCGAGACTAGCGGGGGTAGGAGATACGCAGTATTTT.

This clone is categorized as medium-sized. V usage is TRBV6-5 and J usage is TRBJ1-1, with 7 nucleotides matching TRBD1. With 6 bases clipped from V and 1 base from J, the junction kept 5 bases outside the gene matches. Germline CDR1 and CDR2: MNHEY and SVGAGI. The CDR3 length is 14 residues. CDR3 amino acids: CASSPQGGNTEAFF. The CDR3 DNA follows: TGTGCCAGCAGCCCCCAGGGGGGGAACACTGAAGCTTTCTTT.

This clone showed up just once. The CDR3 bases are TGCGCCAGCAGCACACTTCCGGGACAGGGGGCCGGATCACCCCTCCACTTT. Translation: CASSTLPGQGAGSPLHF. The genes are TRBV4-1 and TRBJ1-6, with 12 bases identical to TRBD1. CDR3 length equals 17 residues. Germline V gene sequence: CDR1 MGHRA, CDR2 YSYEKL. The J segment lost 10 bases and the V segment lost 5 bases, leaving 12 bases of the junction unmatched.

This rearrangement joins TRBV2 to TRBJ2-3; weak D call: TRBD2 (7 bases). The V end was cut by 6 bases, the J end by 2 bases, with 12 bases between. This CDR3 is built from 14 residues. Germline-derived CDR1 and CDR2 are SNHLY and FYNNEI. This CDR3 is CASRRRGATDTQYF. DNA of the CDR3: TGTGCCAGCAGGCGACGGGGGGCCACAGATACGCAGTATTTT.

The rearrangement uses TRBV29-1 and TRBJ1-1; maybe TRBD1 (5 bases). Germline V gene sequence: CDR1 SQVTM, CDR2 ANQGSEA. With 4 bases removed from V and 0 bases from J, the gap between germline ends came to 9 bases. This CDR3 contains 13 residues. This CDR3 reads CSVVGLLNTEAFF. CDR3 DNA: TGCAGCGTTGTGGGACTGCTGAACACTGAAGCTTTCTTT.

The chain employs TRBV7-9 and TRBJ1-2, with a tentative D call TRBD1 (6 bases). In germline, CDR1 is SEHNR, CDR2 FQNEAQ (reference sequence). Trimming removed 5 bases from V and 4 bases from J, with 14 bases in between. The CDR3 loop spans 14 amino acids. In DNA form, the CDR3 reads TGTGCCAGCAGCGGGGGCGGAGGTCCCTATGGCTACACCTTC. It yields the protein CASSGGGGPYGYTF.

The chain is built from TRBV18 and TRBJ2-1, with D maybe TRBD2 (5 bases). Trimming removed 7 bases at V and 0 bases at J, with 13 bases between. The CDR3 extends over 15 amino acids. The germline CDR1 and CDR2 sequences are KGHSH and LQKENI. Here the CDR3 DNA reads TGTGCCAGCTTACGGGGTTCAGGCTCCTACAATGAGCAGTTCTTC. It codes for CASLRGSGSYNEQFF.

This clone is medium-sized in the sample. The V and J genes are TRBV5-5 and TRBJ1-5; D not certain. The V gene lost 4 bases and the J gene lost 3 bases, with 8 bases spanning the gap. The germline V gene encodes CDR1 SGHKS and CDR2 YYEKEE (reference sequence). The CDR3 runs 13 residues. The CDR3 DNA sequence: TGTGCCAGCAGCCCATTAGACAATCAGCCCCAGCATTTT. Translation gives CASSPLDNQPQHF.

This clone has only a few counts. At the DNA level, this CDR3 is encoded by other sequences in the same sample as well. The chain uses TRBV27 and TRBJ2-7, with a tentative D call TRBD2 (6 bases). V dropped 7 bases and J dropped 0 bases, with 10 bases sitting between them. Germline V lookup: CDR1 MNHEY, CDR2 SMNVEV (reference sequence). CDR3 length: 13 residues. The chain's CDR3 is CASMGGASYEQYF. The CDR3 DNA is TGTGCCAGCATGGGCGGGGCCTCCTACGAGCAGTACTTC.

This clone was counted a few times. The J gene is TRBJ1-1, the V gene TRBV27; D gene uncertain. Germline loops: CDR1 MNHEY, CDR2 SMNVEV (reference sequence). This CDR3 region has 13 residues. Trimming left V 3 bases short and J 0 bases short, with 5 bases between. The CDR3 spells CASSFVLNTEAFF. Written as DNA, the CDR3 is TGTGCCAGCAGTTTCGTCCTGAACACTGAAGCTTTCTTT.

The chain uses TRBV5-5 and TRBJ2-7, with D uncertain. Germline assignment: CDR1 SGHKS and CDR2 YYEKEE (reference sequence). This CDR3 region has 12 residues. V lost 2 bases and J lost 1, with 4 bases in between. The CDR3 region is CASSFTSYEQYF. The CDR3, as DNA: TGTGCCAGCAGCTTTACATCCTACGAGCAGTACTTC.

The chain recombines TRBV7-9 with TRBJ1-2; a weak D match, TRBD1 (5 bases). V dropped 2 bases and J dropped 1 base, with 8 bases sitting between them. The CDR3 spans 14 residues. Germline lookup yields CDR1 SEHNR and CDR2 FQNEAQ (reference sequence). The CDR3 coding sequence is TGTGCCAGCAGCTTACAGACAGTTAACTATGGCTACACCTTC. It codes for CASSLQTVNYGYTF.

The chain couples TRBV27 to TRBJ2-2; TRBD1 aligns across 7 bases. The CDR3 runs to 16 residues. Germline CDR1 is MNHEY and CDR2 is SMNVEV (reference sequence). V was pared by 7 bases and J by 0 bases, with 8 bases of the junction left unmatched. The CDR3 is CASIAQGRANTGELFF. The DNA of the CDR3 is TGTGCCAGCATAGCACAGGGGCGGGCGAACACCGGGGAGCTGTTTTTT.

The chain combines TRBV7-3 with TRBJ2-3; 11 bases align to TRBD2. CDR1 is SGHTA, CDR2 FQGTGA, per germline. V lost 5 bases, J lost 0 bases, and 10 bases stayed unmatched. This CDR3 is built from 18 residues. The CDR3 spells CASSTTNLAGGSTDTQYF. CDR3 in DNA: TGTGCCAGCAGCACTACCAACCTAGCGGGGGGTAGCACAGATACGCAGTATTTT.

The chain links TRBV6-5 to TRBJ1-2; TRBD1 matches at 9 bases. Germline-derived CDR1 and CDR2 are MNHEY and SVGAGI. The CDR3 is 14 amino acids. J lost 8 bases, V lost 6 bases, and 10 bases had no gene match. CDR3: CASRPSQGAGGYTF. CDR3 nucleotides: TGTGCCAGCAGACCATCACAGGGGGCCGGGGGCTACACCTTC.

The chain has TRBV6-6 and TRBJ2-3, with 7 bases fitting TRBD2. The CDR3 extends over 13 amino acids. The V segment lost 7 bases and the J segment 6 bases; nucleotides outside the gene matches: 7. Germline V CDR1 and CDR2: MNHNY, SVGAGI (reference sequence). CDR3 amino acids: CASTGGGRDTQYF. The CDR3, as DNA: TGTGCCAGCACGGGCGGGGGTAGGGATACGCAGTATTTT.